This T cell receptor beta chain was recovered during a study of molecular identifiers for immune sequencing clone quantification. Across the whole study: In replicates, RNA from roughly 21,000 or 96,000 naive CD8 cells was divided five ways and four parts were sequenced.

TCRdb re-called the PCR reads with MiXCR, one entry per CDR3 protein. The sample records about 40,000 distinct CDR3 sequences, around 20% being singletons. Unmatched junction bases numbered 4, after V lost 2 bases and J lost 5 bases. The germline CDR1 and CDR2 sequences are MNHEY and SVGEGT. This CDR3 is 14 amino acids long. Study results and caveats: In naive cells, under 1% of molecules belonged to clones above 20 RNA copies, against over 98% in effector cells. Spiked Jurkat TCR RNA equivalent to one cell reportedly surfaced among about 1 million naive cells.

As for this clonotype: Its matching antigen is unknown. This may be a read error, as it is one base from a much larger clone.

The sequence derives from a human donor in good health. Some libraries in this study had Jurkat cell RNA spiked in. Specimen: naive CD8+ T cells from blood, with Jurkat cell RNA spiked in. The subset here: FACS-sorted CD8+CD4-CCR7+CD45RA+ naive T cells. The genes are TRBV6-2 or TRBV6-3 and TRBJ2-7, with 9 nucleotides matching TRBD2. The CDR3 sequence is CASSYGTSYNEQYF. The CDR3 DNA reads TGTGCCAGCAGTTACGGGACTAGCTACAACGAGCAGTACTTC.